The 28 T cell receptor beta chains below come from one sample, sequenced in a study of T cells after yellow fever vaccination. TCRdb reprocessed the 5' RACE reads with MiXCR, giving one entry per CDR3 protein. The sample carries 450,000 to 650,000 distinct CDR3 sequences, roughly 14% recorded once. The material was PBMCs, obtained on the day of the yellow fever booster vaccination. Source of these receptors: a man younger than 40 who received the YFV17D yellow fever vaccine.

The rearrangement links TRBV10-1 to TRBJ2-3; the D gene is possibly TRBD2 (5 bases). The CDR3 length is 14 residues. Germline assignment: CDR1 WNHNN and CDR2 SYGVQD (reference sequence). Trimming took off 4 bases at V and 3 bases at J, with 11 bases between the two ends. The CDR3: CASSVSRRTDTQYF. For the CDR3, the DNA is TGCGCCAGCAGTGTGTCTCGGAGGACAGATACGCAGTATTTT.

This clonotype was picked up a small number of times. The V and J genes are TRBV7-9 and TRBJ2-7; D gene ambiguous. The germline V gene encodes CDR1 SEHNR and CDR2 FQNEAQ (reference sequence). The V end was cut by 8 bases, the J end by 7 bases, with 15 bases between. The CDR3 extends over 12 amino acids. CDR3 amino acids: CASSELRWEQYF. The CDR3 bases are TGTGCCAGCTCCGAGCTCCGTTGGGAGCAGTACTTC.

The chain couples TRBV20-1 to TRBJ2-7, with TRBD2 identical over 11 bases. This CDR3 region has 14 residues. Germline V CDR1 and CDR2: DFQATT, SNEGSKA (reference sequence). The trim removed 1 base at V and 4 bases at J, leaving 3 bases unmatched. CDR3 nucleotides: TGCAGTGCTAGAGGGCCTAGCGGGAGGTACGAGCAGTACTTC. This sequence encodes CSARGPSGRYEQYF.

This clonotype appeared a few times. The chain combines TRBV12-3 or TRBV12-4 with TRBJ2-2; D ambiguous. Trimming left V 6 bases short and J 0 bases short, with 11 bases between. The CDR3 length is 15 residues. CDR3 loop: CASSGPGPNTGELFF. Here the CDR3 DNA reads TGTGCCAGCAGCGGACCCGGGCCGAACACCGGGGAGCTGTTTTTT.

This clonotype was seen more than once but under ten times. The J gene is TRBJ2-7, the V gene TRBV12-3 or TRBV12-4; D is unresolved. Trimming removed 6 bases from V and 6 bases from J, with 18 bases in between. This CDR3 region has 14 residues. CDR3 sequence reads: CASSPGSHNSEQYF. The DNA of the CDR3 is TGTGCCAGCAGCCCAGGATCACATAACTCCGAGCAGTACTTC.

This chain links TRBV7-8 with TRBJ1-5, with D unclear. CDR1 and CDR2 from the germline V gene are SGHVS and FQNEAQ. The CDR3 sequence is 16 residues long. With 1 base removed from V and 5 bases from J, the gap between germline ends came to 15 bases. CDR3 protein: CASSLGFPGNYQPQHF. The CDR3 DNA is TGTGCCAGCAGCTTAGGGTTTCCGGGAAACTATCAGCCCCAGCATTTT.

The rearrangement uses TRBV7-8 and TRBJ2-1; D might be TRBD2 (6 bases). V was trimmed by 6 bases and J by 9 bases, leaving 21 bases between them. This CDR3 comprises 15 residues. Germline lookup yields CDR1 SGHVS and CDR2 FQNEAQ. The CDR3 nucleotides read TGTGCCAGCAGGCATCCGGGACTGAGCGGCGCTGAGCAGTTCTTC. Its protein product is CASRHPGLSGAEQFF.

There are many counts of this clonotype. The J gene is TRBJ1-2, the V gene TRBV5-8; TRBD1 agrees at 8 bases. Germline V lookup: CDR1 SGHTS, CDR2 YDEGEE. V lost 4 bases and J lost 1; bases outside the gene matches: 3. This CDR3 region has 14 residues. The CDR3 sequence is CASSGGQVNYGYTF. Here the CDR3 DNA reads TGTGCCAGCAGCGGGGGACAGGTTAACTATGGCTACACCTTC.

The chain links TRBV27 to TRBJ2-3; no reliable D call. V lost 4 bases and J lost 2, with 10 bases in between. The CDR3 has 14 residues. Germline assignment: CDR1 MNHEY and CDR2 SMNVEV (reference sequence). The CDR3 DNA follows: TGTGCCAGCAGTTACTGGATGGACACAGATACGCAGTATTTT. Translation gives CASSYWMDTDTQYF.

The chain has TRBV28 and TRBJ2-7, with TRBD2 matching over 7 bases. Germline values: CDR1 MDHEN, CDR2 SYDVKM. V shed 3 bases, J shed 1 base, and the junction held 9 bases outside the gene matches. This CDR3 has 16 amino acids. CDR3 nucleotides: TGTGCCAGCAGTTTGGGGAGGGGTCTTCTTTCCTACGAGCAGTACTTC. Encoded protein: CASSLGRGLLSYEQYF.

The CDR3 DNA reads as TGCAGCGCTCGTGTGGTAGCGGGAGTCACCTACGAGCAGTACTTC. Translation gives CSARVVAGVTYEQYF. This sequence joins TRBV29-1 and TRBJ2-7; TRBD2 matches 9 bases. The germline CDR1 and CDR2 sequences are SQVTM and ANQGSEA. The J segment lost 2 bases and the V segment lost 7 bases, leaving 12 bases of the junction unmatched. There are 15 residues in the CDR3.

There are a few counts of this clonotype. Here the CDR3 reads CASTLTGLDNQPQHF. CDR3 sequence (DNA): TGTGCCAGCACCCTAACAGGGTTAGACAATCAGCCCCAGCATTTT. The gene calls are TRBV6-2 or TRBV6-3 and TRBJ1-5; a possible D gene is TRBD1 (6 bases). Trimming took off 7 bases at V and 3 bases at J, with 16 bases between the two ends. The V gene's germline CDR1 is MNHEY and CDR2 SVGEGT. The CDR3 runs to 15 residues.

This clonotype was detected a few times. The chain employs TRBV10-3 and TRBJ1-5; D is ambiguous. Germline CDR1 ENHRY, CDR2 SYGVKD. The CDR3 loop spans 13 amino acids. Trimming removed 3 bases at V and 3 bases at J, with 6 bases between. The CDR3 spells CAISDPTNQPQHF. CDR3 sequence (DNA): TGTGCCATCAGTGACCCAACCAATCAGCCCCAGCATTTT.

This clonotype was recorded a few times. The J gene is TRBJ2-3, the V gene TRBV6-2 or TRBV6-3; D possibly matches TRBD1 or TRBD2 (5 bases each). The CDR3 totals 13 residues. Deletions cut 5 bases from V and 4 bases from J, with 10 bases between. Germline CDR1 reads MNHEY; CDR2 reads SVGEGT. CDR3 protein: CASSGGNSDTQYF. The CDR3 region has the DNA TGTGCCAGCAGTGGGGGTAACTCAGATACGCAGTATTTT.

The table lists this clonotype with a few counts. CDR3 loop: CASSSAAGGRGIQYF. CDR3 DNA: TGTGCCAGCAGTTCGGCTGCGGGGGGCCGGGGCATTCAGTACTTC. The chain joins TRBV28 to TRBJ2-4; TRBD2 matches 8 bases. The junction had 11 bases not matched to a gene; V was cut back by 4 bases and J by 9 bases. The CDR3 contains 15 residues. The germline gives CDR1 MDHEN, CDR2 SYDVKM.

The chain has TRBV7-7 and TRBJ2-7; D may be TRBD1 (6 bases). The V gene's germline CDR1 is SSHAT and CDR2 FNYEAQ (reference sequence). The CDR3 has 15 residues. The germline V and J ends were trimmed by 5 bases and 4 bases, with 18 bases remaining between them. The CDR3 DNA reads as TGTGCCAGCAGCCCGACCAGGGGTCATATATACGAGCAGTACTTC. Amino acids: CASSPTRGHIYEQYF.

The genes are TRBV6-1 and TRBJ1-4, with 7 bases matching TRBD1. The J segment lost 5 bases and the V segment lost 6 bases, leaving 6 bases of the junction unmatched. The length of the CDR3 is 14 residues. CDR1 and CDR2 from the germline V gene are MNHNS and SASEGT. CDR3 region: CASSAGTVNEKLFF. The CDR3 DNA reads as TGTGCCAGCAGCGCCGGGACAGTCAATGAAAAACTGTTTTTT.

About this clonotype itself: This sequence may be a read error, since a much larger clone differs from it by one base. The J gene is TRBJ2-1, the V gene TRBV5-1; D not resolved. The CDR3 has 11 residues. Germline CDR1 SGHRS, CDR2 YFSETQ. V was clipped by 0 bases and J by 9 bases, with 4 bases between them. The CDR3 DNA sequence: TGCGCCAGCAGCTTGGAATTTGAGCAGTTCTTC. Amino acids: CASSLEFEQFF.

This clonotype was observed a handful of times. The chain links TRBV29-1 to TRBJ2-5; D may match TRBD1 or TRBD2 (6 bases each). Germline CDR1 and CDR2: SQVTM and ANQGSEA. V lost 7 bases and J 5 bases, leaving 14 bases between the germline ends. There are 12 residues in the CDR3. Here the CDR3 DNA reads TGCAGCGGAACACAGGGAGGTGAGACCCAGTACTTC. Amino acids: CSGTQGGETQYF.

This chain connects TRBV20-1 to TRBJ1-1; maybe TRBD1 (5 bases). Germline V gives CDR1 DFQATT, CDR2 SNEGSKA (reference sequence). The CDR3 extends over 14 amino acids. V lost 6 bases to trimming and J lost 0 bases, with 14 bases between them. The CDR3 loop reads CSAGAQALNTEAFF. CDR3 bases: TGCAGTGCCGGGGCTCAGGCCCTGAACACTGAAGCTTTCTTT.

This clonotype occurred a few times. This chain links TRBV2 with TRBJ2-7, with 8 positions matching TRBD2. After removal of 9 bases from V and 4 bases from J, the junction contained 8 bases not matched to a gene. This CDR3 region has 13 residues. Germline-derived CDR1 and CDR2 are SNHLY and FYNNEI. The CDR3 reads CASDSGTSYEQYF. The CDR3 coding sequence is TGTGCCAGTGATTCCGGGACTAGTTACGAGCAGTACTTC.

Here the CDR3 reads CASSAQDYGYTF. The CDR3 DNA reads TGTGCCAGCAGCGCGCAAGACTATGGCTACACCTTC. The genes are TRBV7-9 and TRBJ1-2; D not resolved. The CDR3 sequence is 12 residues long. Germline V gene sequence: CDR1 SEHNR, CDR2 FQNEAQ (reference sequence). Trimming removed 5 bases from V and 3 bases from J, with 7 bases in between. Using reference TRBV7-9 and TRBJ1-2 for the parts outside the CDR3, the full variable domain is DTGVSQNPRHKITKRGQNVTFRCDPISEHNRLYWYRQTLGQGPEFLTYFQNEAQLEKSRLLSDRFSAERPKGSFSTLEIQRTEQGDSAMYLCASSAQDYGYTFGSGTRLTVV.

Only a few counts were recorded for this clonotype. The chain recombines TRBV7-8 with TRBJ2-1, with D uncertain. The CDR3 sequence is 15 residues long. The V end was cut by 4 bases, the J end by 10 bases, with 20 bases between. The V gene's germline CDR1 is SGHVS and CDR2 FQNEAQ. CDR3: CASSSGGLTGSEQFF. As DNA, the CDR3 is TGTGCCAGCAGCTCAGGCGGCCTCACTGGATCGGAGCAGTTCTTC. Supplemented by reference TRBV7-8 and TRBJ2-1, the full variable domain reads GAGVSQSPRYKVAKRGQDVALRCDPISGHVSLFWYQQALGQGPEFLTYFQNEAQLDKSGLPSDRFFAERPEGSVSTLKIQRTQQEDSAVYLCASSSGGLTGSEQFFGPGTRLTVL.

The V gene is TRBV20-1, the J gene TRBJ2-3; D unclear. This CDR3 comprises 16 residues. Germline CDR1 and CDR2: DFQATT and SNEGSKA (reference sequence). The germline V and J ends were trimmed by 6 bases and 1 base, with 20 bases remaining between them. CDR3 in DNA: TGCAGTGCCCACGCGGTCGGTAGGACCGGCACAGATACGCAGTATTTT. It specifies CSAHAVGRTGTDTQYF.

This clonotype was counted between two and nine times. For the CDR3, the DNA is TGTGCCAGCAGTTACTTGGGACCGGGGTACGAGCAGTACTTC. It yields the protein CASSYLGPGYEQYF. The rearrangement links TRBV6-2 or TRBV6-3 to TRBJ2-7; either TRBD1 or TRBD2 may fit D (5 bases each). Germline V gene sequence: CDR1 MNHEY, CDR2 SVGEGT. With 1 base removed from V and 4 bases from J, the gap between germline ends came to 11 bases. There are 14 residues in the CDR3.

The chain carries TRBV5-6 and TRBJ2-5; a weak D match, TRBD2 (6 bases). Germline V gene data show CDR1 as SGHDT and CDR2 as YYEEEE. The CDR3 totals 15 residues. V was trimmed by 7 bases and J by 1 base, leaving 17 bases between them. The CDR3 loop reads CASRPIAVPQETQYF. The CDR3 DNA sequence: TGTGCCAGCCGCCCCATAGCGGTCCCCCAAGAGACCCAGTACTTC.

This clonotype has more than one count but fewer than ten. This CDR3 is CASSNGGQGGTQYF. In DNA, the CDR3 is TGTGCCTCCTCAAACGGCGGCCAGGGAGGGACCCAGTACTTC. The chain links TRBV27 to TRBJ2-5; a possible D gene is TRBD2 (6 bases). Between the trimmed V and J ends, which lost 11 bases and 7 bases, there was a span of 23 bases. Per the germline V gene, CDR1 is MNHEY and CDR2 is SMNVEV (reference sequence). The CDR3 runs to 14 residues.

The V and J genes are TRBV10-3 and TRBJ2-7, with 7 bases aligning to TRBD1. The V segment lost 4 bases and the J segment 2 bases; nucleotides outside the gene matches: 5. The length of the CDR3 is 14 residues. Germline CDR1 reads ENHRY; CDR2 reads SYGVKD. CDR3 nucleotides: TGTGCCATCAGTGGTCAGCAGGGGGCCTACGAGCAGTACTTC. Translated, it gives CAISGQQGAYEQYF.